Shown below are 9 T cell receptor beta chains from a single sample sequenced in a study of control samples from healthy donors and cancer patients. This table comes from immunoSEQ multiplex PCR, and its TCRdb copy is limited to in-frame clones, with some not included. The profile shows roughly 93,000 clones, less than 90% of them singletons. The sequenced material came from PBMCs. Source of these receptors: a woman in her fifties or sixties with colorectal cancer.

Here the CDR3 DNA reads TGTGCCAGTAGTAAGGACAGGTCGGATGAAAAACTGTTTTTT. Amino acids: CASSKDRSDEKLFF. The chain is built from TRBV19 and TRBJ1-4; TRBD1 matches at 7 bases. Unmatched junction bases numbered 5, after V lost 4 bases and J lost 6 bases. Per germline, CDR1 LNHDA and CDR2 SQIVND (reference sequence). This CDR3 is 14 amino acids long.

The CDR3 bases are TGTGCCAGCAGCGCCCACGGGGGGGTGAACGGGGAGCTGTTTTTT. It encodes CASSAHGGVNGELFF. The J gene is TRBJ2-2, the V gene TRBV9; 8 bases map to TRBD2. From germline, CDR1 is SGDLS and CDR2 YYNGEE. This CDR3 has 15 residues. Trimming removed 3 bases from V and 7 bases from J; junction bases left unmatched: 8.

This chain connects TRBV7-8 to TRBJ1-2, with D tentatively TRBD1 (5 bases). With 2 bases removed from V and 7 bases from J, the gap between germline ends came to 20 bases. The germline V gene has CDR1 SGHVS and CDR2 FQNEAQ. The CDR3 totals 16 residues. The CDR3 is CASSLYRDSRNPGYTF. CDR3 DNA sequence: TGTGCCAGCAGCTTATATCGGGACTCCAGGAACCCTGGCTACACCTTC.

The rearrangement joins TRBV6-5 to TRBJ1-2; D ambiguous. Deletions cut 7 bases from V and 2 bases from J, with 14 bases between. Germline V gene lookup returns CDR1 MNHEY and CDR2 SVGAGI. The CDR3 is 14 residues long. In DNA form, the CDR3 reads TGTGCCAGCAAAGTAGGAATACAGAACTATGGCTACACCTTC. Translating gives CASKVGIQNYGYTF.

V is TRBV5-1 and J is TRBJ1-1; 12 bases are shared with TRBD1. CDR3 size: 17 residues. In germline, CDR1 is SGHRS, CDR2 YFSETQ. V was pared by 2 bases and J by 5 bases, with 10 bases of the junction left unmatched. The CDR3 is CASSFGGDRGRRTEAFF. The CDR3 DNA reads as TGCGCCAGCAGCTTCGGAGGGGACAGGGGGCGGAGGACTGAAGCTTTCTTT.

This clone was observed a few times. The chain employs TRBV5-1 and TRBJ1-1, with 8 bases that match TRBD1. The V segment lost 4 bases and the J segment 5 bases; nucleotides outside the gene matches: 16. The CDR3 totals 17 residues. CDR1 and CDR2 from the germline V gene are SGHRS and YFSETQ. This chain's CDR3 is CASSLGTGLSGRTEAFF. CDR3 DNA: TGCGCCAGCAGCCTTGGGACAGGCCTCTCGGGGCGGACTGAAGCTTTCTTT.

The rearrangement joins TRBV10-2 to TRBJ1-5; TRBD1 aligns across 8 bases. CDR3 length: 13 residues. Germline values: CDR1 WSHSY, CDR2 SAAADI. Trimming took 5 bases from V and 6 from J; bases not matched to a gene: 3. Written as DNA, the CDR3 is TGCGCCAGCAGTACAGGGGGAATTCAGCCCCAGCATTTT. It translates to CASSTGGIQPQHF.

This chain joins TRBV4-1 and TRBJ1-2; 8 bases line up with TRBD1. The CDR3 length is 16 residues. The V and J ends lost 2 bases and 4 bases, in that order; junction bases with no gene match: 9. Germline V gene lookup returns CDR1 MGHRA and CDR2 YSYEKL. CDR3 residues: CASSQFPRGPIYGYTF. Written as DNA, the CDR3 is TGCGCCAGCAGCCAATTCCCCAGGGGGCCGATCTATGGCTACACCTTC.

This chain links TRBV3-1 (or the pseudogene TRBV3-2) with TRBJ1-1; 7 nucleotides agree with TRBD1. Unmatched junction bases numbered 4, after V lost 4 bases and J lost 8 bases. The V gene's germline CDR1 is LGHDT and CDR2 YNNKEL (reference sequence). The CDR3 has 12 residues. In DNA, the CDR3 is TGTGCCAGCAGCCTGCGACAGGGAGAAGCTTTCTTT. Protein: CASSLRQGEAFF.